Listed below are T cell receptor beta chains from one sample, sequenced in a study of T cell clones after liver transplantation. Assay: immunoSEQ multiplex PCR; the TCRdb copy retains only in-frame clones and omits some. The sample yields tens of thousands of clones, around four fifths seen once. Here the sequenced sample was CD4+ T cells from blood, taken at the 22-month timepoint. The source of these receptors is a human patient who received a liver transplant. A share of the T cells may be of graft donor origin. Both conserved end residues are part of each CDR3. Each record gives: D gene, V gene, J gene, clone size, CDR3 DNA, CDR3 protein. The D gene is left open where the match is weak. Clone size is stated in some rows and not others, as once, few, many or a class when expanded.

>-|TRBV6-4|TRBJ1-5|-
TGTGCCAGCAGTGAATCAGGACATAGCAATCAGCCCCAGCATTTT
CASSESGHSNQPQHF
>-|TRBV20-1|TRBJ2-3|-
TGCAGTGCTAGAGAAGATACGCAGTATTTT
CSAREDTQYF
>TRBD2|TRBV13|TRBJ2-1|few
TGTGCCAGCAGCCCCCTAGCGGGAGGGCAAAATGAGCAGTTCTTC
CASSPLAGGQNEQFF
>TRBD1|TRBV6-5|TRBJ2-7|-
TGTGCCAGCAGTTACTCGAAAGGGACAGGGATCTACGAGCAGTACTTC
CASSYSKGTGIYEQYF
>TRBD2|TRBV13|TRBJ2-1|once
TGTGCCAGCAGCCGAACTAGCGGGGGTCTCTTCGTAGAGAATGAGCAGTTCTTC
CASSRTSGGLFVENEQFF
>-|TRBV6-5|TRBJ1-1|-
TGTGCCAGCAACGTACACCAAGGGCGGACTGAAGCTTTCTTT
CASNVHQGRTEAFF
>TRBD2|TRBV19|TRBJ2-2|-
TGTGCCAGTAGACCCGGGACTATGTTCCCCGGGGAGCTGTTTTTT
CASRPGTMFPGELFF
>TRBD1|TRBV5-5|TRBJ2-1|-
TGTGCCAGCAGCTCACAGGGGGCCAACAATGAGCAGTTCTTC
CASSSQGANNEQFF
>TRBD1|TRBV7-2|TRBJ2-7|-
TGTGCCAGCAGCACGGAGACAGGGGTCGTCTACGAGCAGTACTTC
CASSTETGVVYEQYF
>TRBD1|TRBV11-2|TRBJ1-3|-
TGTGCCAGCAGCTCCCGGCCAGGGGGCTTGGACACCATATATTTT
CASSSRPGGLDTIYF
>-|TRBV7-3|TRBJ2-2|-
TGTGCCAGCAGCTTAAAAGGGACGAACACCGGGGAGCTGTTTTTT
CASSLKGTNTGELFF
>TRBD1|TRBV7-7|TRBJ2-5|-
TGTGCCAGCAGCCCGGGGACAGGGGACCAAGAGACCCAGTACTTC
CASSPGTGDQETQYF
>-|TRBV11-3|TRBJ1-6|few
TGTGCCAGCAGCTTAGTGAGGAATTCACCCCTCCACTTT
CASSLVRNSPLHF
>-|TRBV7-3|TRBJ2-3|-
TGTGCCAGCAGCTCCTATATAGCGGACTCTGGGGATACGCAGTATTTT
CASSSYIADSGDTQYF
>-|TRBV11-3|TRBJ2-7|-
TGTGCCAGCAGTCAGGGGATCAACGAGCAGTACTTC
CASSQGINEQYF
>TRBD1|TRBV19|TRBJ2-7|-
TGTGCCAGTAGTTTTCCGACCGGGACAGGGGGCACCTCCTACGAGCAGTACTTC
CASSFPTGTGGTSYEQYF
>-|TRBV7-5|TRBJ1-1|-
TGTGCCAGAAGCTTAGAAGTCTCCCGTCCCCCTGAAGCTTTCTTT
CARSLEVSRPPEAFF
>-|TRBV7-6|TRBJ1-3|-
TGTGCCAGCAGCTTAGCGCCGACAGGCGGCTCTGGAAACACCATATATTTT
CASSLAPTGGSGNTIYF
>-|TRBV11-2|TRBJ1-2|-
TGTGCCAGCACGGTGGCGGGAGGCTACACCTTC
CASTVAGGYTF
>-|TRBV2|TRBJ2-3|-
TGTGCCAGCAGTGAGTGGGGGAGCAGCACAGATACGCAGTATTTT
CASSEWGSSTDTQYF
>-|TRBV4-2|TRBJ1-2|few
TGTGCCAGCAGCCAAGATCGGGGTGGCTACACCTTC
CASSQDRGGYTF
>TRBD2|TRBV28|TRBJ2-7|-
TGTGCCAGCAGTTCATACCATCCGGGACTACATCGTCGGTCTACGGACTTC
CASSSYHPGLHRRSTDF
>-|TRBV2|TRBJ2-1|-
TGTGCCAGCGGAGGAAGCTCCTACAATGAGCAGTTCTTC
CASGGSSYNEQFF
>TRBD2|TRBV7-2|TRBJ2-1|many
TGTGCCAGCAGCTCCCGACTAGCGGGAGGGGATGAGCAGTTCTTC
CASSSRLAGGDEQFF
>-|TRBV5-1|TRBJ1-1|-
TGCGCCAGCAGCTTTTCAGGGGTTAACACTGAAGCTTTCTTT
CASSFSGVNTEAFF
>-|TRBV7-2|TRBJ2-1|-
TGTGCCAGCAGCTTTTCCAGCCTAGGTAGGGGTGAGCAGTTCTTC
CASSFSSLGRGEQFF
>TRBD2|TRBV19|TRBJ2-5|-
TGTGCCAGTACCCGGACTAGCGGGGATTATGAGACCCAGTACTTC
CASTRTSGDYETQYF
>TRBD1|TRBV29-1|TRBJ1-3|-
TGCAGCGGTGGTACAGGGGGCGGGGGAAACACCATATATTTT
CSGGTGGGGNTIYF
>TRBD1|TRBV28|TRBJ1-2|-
TGTGCCAGCACCTATCCCCCGGGACAGAACTATGGCTACACCTTC
CASTYPPGQNYGYTF
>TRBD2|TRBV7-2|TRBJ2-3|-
TGTGCCAGCAGCTTATGGCGGGAGTCAGATACGCAGTATTTT
CASSLWRESDTQYF
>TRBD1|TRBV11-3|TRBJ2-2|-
TGTGCCAGCAGCTTAAGAGGGACAGCTAACACCGGGGAGCTGTTTTTT
CASSLRGTANTGELFF
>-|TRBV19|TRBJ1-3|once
TGTGCCAGTAGTACCACCCGGGACACTGGAAACACCATATATTTT
CASSTTRDTGNTIYF
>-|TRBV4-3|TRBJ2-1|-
TGCGCCAGCAGCCAAGGACAGTTCTCCTACAATGAGCAGTTCTTC
CASSQGQFSYNEQFF
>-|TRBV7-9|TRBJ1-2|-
TGTGCCAGCAGCTCACCCCCGGAGACCTTC
CASSSPPETF
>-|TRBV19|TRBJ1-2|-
TGTGCCAGTAGTATCCGGGACTATGGCTACACCTTC
CASSIRDYGYTF
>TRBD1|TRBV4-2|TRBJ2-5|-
TGTGCCAGCAGTGGACAGGGGTATTCAGAGACCCAGTACTTC
CASSGQGYSETQYF